This T cell receptor (beta chain) emerged from a study of T cells in Graves' hyperthyroidism and ophthalmopathy. The study's findings and limits: Among clonotypes expanded in thyroid above 0.001, most were also found in blood. Ophthalmopathy cases were set apart from stable hyperthyroidism by a 13 V-J model. Onset of ophthalmopathy came a median 6.5 months after the model predicted it.

TCR beta CDR3 region amplification was performed from RNA transcripts. The primer set for the first-round RT-PCR of the TCR CDR3 was HTBI. TCRdb used MiXCR to reprocess the multiplex PCR reads, holding one entry per CDR3 protein. Here the sample spans around 290,000 distinct CDR3 sequences, roughly 13% being singletons. PBMCs were derived from about 9.1 ml fresh peripheral blood. CDR1 is MNHEY, CDR2 SVGEGT, per germline. CDR3 size: 15 residues. Trimming took 4 bases from V and 10 from J, leaving 20 bases between them. On this clonotype: No antigen is known for it. Being one base from a much bigger clone, this may be a read error.

V is TRBV6-2 or TRBV6-3 and J is TRBJ2-1; D could derive from TRBD1 or TRBD2 (5 bases each). The receptor comes from a woman aged 40 to 55 with Graves' hyperthyroidism. Sequencing was carried out using blood. The CDR3, as DNA: TGTGCCAGCAGTTCCAACTGGGACCCTTTCGACGAGCAGTTCTTC. Its translation: CASSSNWDPFDEQFF.